This T cell receptor beta chain was sequenced for a study of blood T cell repertoires in COVID-19. Study at large: Sources were T cells, B-cell-depleted T cells, or PBMCs; the material itself was cDNA or gDNA.

The CDR3 contains 11 residues. The germline gives CDR1 MNHNS, CDR2 SASEGT. Membership in each cohort depended on participant-reported clinical history. Each recovered donor of Cohort 3 presented with two negative PCRs, clearance, or symptom resolution. Of note for this clone: A junction boundary mismatches the germline segment, possibly from a read error.

In the study's own analysis: Scientists estimated how many nucleated cells there were by amplifying reference gene primers. The table came from immunoSEQ multiplex PCR; TCRdb's copy has only in-frame clones and leaves some out. For V, J and clone size, that table is used; D and trimming come from the DNA. The sample holds just over 300,000 clones, 85% to 90% seen once. The TCR comes from a young man who had recovered from COVID-19. Material for sequencing was PBMCs or T cells enriched from blood (not recorded which). The chain couples TRBV6-1 to TRBJ1-1; D gene ambiguous. CDR3 loop: CACSEISEAFF. In DNA, the CDR3 is TGTGCCTGCAGTGAAATTAGTGAAGCTTTCTTT.